The clone carrying this T cell receptor (beta chain) was found a few times. The data derive from a study of Graves' ophthalmopathy and Graves' hyperthyroidism. TCR beta CDR3 regions were amplified from RNA transcripts. Scientists carried out first-round RT-PCR using HTBI primers and then a second-round multiplex PCR. TCRdb processed the multiplex PCR reads anew with MiXCR; each CDR3 protein has one entry. The data show around 1.1 million distinct CDR3 sequences, less than 45% seen once. From germline, CDR1 is LGHNA and CDR2 YSLEER. The ends were cut back, 3 bases at V and 0 bases at J, with 14 bases in the middle. The CDR3 has 16 amino acids.

What was sequenced was peripheral blood or thyroid tissue (not recorded which). This receptor was taken from an adult man with Graves' hyperthyroidism. The rearrangement uses TRBV4-3 and TRBJ1-2, with a tentative D call TRBD1 (5 bases). The CDR3, as DNA: TGCGCCAGCAGCCACCGACGGGGGGGAGCTAACTATGGCTACACCTTC. It is translated as CASSHRRGGANYGYTF.